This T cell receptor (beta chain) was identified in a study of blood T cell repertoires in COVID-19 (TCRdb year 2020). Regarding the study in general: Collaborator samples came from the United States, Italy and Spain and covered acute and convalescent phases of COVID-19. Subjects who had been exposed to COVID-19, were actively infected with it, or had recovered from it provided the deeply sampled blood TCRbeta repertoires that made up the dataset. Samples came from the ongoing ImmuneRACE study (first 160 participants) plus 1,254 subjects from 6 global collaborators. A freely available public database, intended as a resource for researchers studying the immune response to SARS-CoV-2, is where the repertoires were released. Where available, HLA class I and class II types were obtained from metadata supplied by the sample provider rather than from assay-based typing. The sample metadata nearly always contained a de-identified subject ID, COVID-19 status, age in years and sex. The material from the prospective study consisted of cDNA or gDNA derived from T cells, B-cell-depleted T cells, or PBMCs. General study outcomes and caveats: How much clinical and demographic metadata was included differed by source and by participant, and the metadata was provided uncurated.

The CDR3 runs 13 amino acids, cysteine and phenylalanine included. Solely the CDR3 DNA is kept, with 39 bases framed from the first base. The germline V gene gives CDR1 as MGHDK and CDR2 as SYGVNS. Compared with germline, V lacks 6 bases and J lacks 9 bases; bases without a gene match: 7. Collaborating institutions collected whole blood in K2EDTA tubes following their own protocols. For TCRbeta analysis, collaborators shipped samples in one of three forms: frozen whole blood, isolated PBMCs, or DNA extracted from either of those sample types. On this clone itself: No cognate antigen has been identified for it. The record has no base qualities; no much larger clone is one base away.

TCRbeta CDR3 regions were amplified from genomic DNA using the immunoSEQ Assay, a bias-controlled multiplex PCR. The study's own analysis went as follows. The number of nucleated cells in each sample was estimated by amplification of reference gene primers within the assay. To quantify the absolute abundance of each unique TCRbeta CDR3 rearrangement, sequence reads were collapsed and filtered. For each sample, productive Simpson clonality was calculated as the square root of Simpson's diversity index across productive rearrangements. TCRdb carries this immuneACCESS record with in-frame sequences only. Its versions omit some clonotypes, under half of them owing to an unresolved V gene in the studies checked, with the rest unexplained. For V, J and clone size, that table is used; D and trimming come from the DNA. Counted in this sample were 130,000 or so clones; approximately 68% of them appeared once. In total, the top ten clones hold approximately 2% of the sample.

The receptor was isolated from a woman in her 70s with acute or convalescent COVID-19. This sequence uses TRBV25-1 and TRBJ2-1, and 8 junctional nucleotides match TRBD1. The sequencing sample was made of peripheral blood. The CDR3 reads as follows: CASSVQGGSEQFF. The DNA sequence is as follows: TGTGCCAGCAGCGTACAGGGGGGAAGTGAGCAGTTCTTC.